The clone carrying this TCR beta chain was observed once. The data are from a study of T cells after posttransplantation cyclophosphamide. TCRdb's table, derived via immunoSEQ multiplex PCR, lists solely in-frame clones and lacks some. Of 10,000 to 13,000 clones detected, approximately 95% appear once; the ten largest clones hold nearly 0.3%. The CDR3 runs to 16 residues. Trimming pared 0 bases from V and 5 bases from J, leaving 11 bases between. The germline V gene has CDR1 LGHNA and CDR2 YNFKEQ. This receptor was identified in a man aged 30-40 years in good health and a related stem cell transplant donor. The chain employs TRBV4-2 and TRBJ1-6, with D unclear. Sequencing was performed on naive CD8+ T cells sorted from PBMCs. The CDR3 protein is CASSQDPGGDNSPLHF. In DNA form, the CDR3 reads TGTGCCAGCAGCCAAGATCCGGGCGGGGATAATTCACCCCTCCACTTT.